This TCR beta chain was found in a study of graft-versus-host responses after intestinal transplantation. The CDR3 spans 14 residues. The germline V gene has CDR1 MGHRA and CDR2 YSYEKL. The V end was cut by 0 bases, the J end by 13 bases, with 15 bases between. Whole-study findings and limits: Researchers found GvH clones in recipient marrow, and some showed up first in ileum or blood.

Concerning this clone: Its target is unknown.

TCRdb's table, derived via immunoSEQ multiplex PCR, lists solely in-frame clones and lacks some. The sample yields nearly 110,000 clones, roughly 87% seen once. The TCR comes from a human donor who was the organ donor for an intestinal transplant. Source: unstimulated CD4+ T cells sorted from spleen or lymph node cells, taken before transplant. The rearrangement links TRBV4-1 to TRBJ2-2, with D perhaps matching TRBD2 (5 bases). CDR3 nucleotides: TGCGCCAGCAGCCAAGATTTCCCGGGATTGGTGCTGTTTTTT. Protein product: CASSQDFPGLVLFF.